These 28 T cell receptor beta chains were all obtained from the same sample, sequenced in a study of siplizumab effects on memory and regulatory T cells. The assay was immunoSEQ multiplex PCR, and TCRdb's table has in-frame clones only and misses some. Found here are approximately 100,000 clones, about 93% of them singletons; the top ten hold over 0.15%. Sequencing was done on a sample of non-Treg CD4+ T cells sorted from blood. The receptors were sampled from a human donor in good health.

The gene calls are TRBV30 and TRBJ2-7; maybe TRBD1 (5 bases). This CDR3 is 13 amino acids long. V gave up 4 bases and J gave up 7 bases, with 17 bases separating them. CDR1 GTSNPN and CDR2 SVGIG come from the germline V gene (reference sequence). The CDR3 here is CAWTRQSMGEQYF. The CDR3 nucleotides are TGTGCCTGGACTCGACAGTCAATGGGGGAGCAGTACTTC.

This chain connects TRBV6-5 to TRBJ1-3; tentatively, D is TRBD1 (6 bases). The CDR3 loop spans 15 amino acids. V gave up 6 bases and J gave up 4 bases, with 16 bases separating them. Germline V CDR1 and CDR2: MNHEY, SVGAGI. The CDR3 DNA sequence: TGTGCCAGCAGCCGGGCCGGGACAAAGGGAAACACCATATATTTT. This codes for CASSRAGTKGNTIYF.

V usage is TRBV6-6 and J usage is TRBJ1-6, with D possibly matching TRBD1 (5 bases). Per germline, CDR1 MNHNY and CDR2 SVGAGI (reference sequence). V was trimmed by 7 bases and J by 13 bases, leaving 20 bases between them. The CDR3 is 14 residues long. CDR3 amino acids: CASTPMGDAGPLHF. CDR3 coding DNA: TGTGCCAGCACCCCGATGGGCGATGCAGGGCCCCTCCACTTT.

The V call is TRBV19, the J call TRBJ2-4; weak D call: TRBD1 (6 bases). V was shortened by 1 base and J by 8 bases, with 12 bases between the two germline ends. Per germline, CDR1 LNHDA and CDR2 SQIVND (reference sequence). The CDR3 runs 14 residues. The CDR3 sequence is CASSIAQGMYIQYF. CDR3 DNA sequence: TGTGCCAGTAGTATAGCACAGGGAATGTACATTCAGTACTTC. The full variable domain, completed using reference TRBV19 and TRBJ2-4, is DGGITQSPKYLFRKEGQNVTLSCEQNLNHDAMYWYRQDPGQGLRLIYYSQIVNDFQKGDIAEGYSVSREKKESFPLTVTSAQKNPTAFYLCASSIAQGMYIQYFGAGTRLSVL.

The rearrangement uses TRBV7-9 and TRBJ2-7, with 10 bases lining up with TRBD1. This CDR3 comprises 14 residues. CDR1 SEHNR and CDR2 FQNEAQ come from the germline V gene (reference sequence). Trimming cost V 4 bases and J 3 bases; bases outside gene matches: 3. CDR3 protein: CASSSDRGGYEQYF. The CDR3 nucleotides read TGTGCCAGCAGCTCGGACAGGGGGGGCTACGAGCAGTACTTC.

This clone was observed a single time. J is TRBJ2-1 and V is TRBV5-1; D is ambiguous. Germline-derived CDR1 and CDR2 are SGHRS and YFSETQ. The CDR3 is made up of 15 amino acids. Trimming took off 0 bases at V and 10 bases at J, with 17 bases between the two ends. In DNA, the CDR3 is TGCGCCAGCAGCTTGGCCTTGTCGAGTGGAGAAGAGCAGTTCTTC. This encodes CASSLALSSGEEQFF.

The chain's CDR3 is CAREGGNNEKLFF. The CDR3 nucleotides read TGTGCCCGGGAGGGGGGGAACAATGAAAAACTGTTTTTT. V and J are TRBV21-1 and TRBJ1-4. TRBV21-1 is deemed a pseudogene. CDR3 size: 13 residues.

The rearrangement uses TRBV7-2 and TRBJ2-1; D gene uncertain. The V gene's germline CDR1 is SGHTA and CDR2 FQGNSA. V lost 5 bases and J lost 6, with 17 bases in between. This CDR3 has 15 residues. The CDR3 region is CASSRPSAHFNEQFF. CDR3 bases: TGTGCCAGCAGCCGACCGTCAGCCCACTTCAATGAGCAGTTCTTC.

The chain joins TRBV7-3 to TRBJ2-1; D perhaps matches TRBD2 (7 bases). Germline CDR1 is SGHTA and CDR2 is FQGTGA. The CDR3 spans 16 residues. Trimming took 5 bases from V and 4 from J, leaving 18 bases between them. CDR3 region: CASSHAWGGGYNEQFF. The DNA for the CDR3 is TGTGCCAGCAGCCACGCTTGGGGGGGCGGTTACAATGAGCAGTTCTTC. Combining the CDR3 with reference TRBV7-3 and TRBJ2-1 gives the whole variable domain GAGVSQTPSNKVTEKGKYVELRCDPISGHTALYWYRQSLGQGPEFLIYFQGTGAADDSGLPNDRFFAVRPEGSVSTLKIQRTERGDSAVYLCASSHAWGGGYNEQFFGPGTRLTVL.

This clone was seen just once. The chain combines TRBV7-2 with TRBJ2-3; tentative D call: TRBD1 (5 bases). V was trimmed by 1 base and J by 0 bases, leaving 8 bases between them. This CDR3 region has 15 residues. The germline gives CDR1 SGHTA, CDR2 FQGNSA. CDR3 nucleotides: TGTGCCAGCAGCTTAGTGGGGCAGAGCACAGATACGCAGTATTTT. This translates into CASSLVGQSTDTQYF. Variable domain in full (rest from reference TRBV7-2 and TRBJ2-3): GAGVSQSPSNKVTEKGKDVELRCDPISGHTALYWYRQSLGQGLEFLIYFQGNSAPDKSGLPSDRFSAERTGGSVSTLTIQRTQQEDSAVYLCASSLVGQSTDTQYFGPGTRLTVL.

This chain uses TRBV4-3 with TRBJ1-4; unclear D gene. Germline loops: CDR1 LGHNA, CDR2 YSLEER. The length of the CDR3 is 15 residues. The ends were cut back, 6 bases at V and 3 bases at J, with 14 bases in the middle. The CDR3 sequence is CASRGRIGANEKLFF. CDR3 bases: TGCGCCAGCAGAGGGCGAATCGGGGCTAATGAAAAACTGTTTTTT.

This CDR3 reads CASSEAGTSGGKSYEQYF. CDR3 bases: TGTGCCAGCAGTGAAGCGGGGACGTCCGGAGGGAAGTCCTACGAGCAGTACTTC. The chain uses TRBV2 and TRBJ2-5; possible D gene TRBD2, 6 bases. The DNA end is a closer match to TRBJ2-7, so the J assignment may be wrong. Germline values: CDR1 SNHLY, CDR2 FYNNEI. The CDR3 has 18 residues.

CDR3 sequence: CASSLASLAKNIQYF. The CDR3 DNA reads as TGCGCCAGCAGCTTGGCCAGCTTAGCCAAAAACATTCAGTACTTC. The genes are TRBV5-1 and TRBJ2-4; D ambiguous. This CDR3 is 15 amino acids long. CDR1 and CDR2 from the germline V gene are SGHRS and YFSETQ. V lost 0 bases and J lost 0, with 7 bases in between.

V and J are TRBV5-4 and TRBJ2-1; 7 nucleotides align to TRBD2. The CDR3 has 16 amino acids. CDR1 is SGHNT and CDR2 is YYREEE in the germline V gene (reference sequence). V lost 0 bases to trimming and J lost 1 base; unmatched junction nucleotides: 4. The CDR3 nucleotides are TGTGCCAGCAGCTTGGTTTGGGGGGGTTCCTACAATGAGCAGTTCTTC. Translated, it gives CASSLVWGGSYNEQFF.

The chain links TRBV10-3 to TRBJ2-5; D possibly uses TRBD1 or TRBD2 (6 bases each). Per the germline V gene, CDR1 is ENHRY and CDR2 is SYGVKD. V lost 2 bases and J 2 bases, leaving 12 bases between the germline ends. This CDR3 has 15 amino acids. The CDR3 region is CAISERGGQQETQYF. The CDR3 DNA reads TGTGCCATCAGTGAGCGAGGGGGGCAGCAAGAGACCCAGTACTTC.

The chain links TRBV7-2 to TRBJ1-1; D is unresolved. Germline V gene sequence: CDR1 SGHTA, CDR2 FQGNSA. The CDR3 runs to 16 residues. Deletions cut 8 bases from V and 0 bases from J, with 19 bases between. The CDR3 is CASPYSDGLLNTEAFF. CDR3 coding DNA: TGTGCCAGCCCATACTCGGACGGCCTCTTGAACACTGAAGCTTTCTTT.

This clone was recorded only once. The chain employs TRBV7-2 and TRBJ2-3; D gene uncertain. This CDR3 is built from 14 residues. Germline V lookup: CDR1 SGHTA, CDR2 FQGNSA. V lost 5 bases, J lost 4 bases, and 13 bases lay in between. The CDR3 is CASSPHGPADTQYF. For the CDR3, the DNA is TGTGCCAGCAGCCCACATGGTCCAGCAGATACGCAGTATTTT. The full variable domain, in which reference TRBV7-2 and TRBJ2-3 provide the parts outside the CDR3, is GAGVSQSPSNKVTEKGKDVELRCDPISGHTALYWYRQSLGQGLEFLIYFQGNSAPDKSGLPSDRFSAERTGGSVSTLTIQRTQQEDSAVYLCASSPHGPADTQYFGPGTRLTVL.

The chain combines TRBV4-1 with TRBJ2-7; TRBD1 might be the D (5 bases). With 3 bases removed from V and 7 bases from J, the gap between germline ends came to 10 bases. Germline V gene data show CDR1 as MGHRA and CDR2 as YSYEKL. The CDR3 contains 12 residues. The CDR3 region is CASSHPRGEQYF. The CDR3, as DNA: TGCGCCAGCAGCCACCCAAGGGGAGAGCAGTACTTC.

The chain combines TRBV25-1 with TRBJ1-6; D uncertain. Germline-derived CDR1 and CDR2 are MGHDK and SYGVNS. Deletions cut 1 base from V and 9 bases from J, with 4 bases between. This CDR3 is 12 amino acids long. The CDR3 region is CASSEFSSPLHF. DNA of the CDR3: TGTGCCAGCAGTGAATTCAGTTCACCCCTCCACTTT.

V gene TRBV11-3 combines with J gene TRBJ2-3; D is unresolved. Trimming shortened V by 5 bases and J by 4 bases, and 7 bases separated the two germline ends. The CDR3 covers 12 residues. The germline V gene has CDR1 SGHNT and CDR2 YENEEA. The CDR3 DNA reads TGTGCCAGCAGCCAATGGTCAGATACGCAGTATTTT. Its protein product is CASSQWSDTQYF.

The CDR3 here is CASRLAGGYEQFF. In DNA, the CDR3 is TGCGCCAGTCGACTAGCGGGGGGGTATGAGCAGTTCTTC. This chain connects TRBV5-1 to TRBJ2-1; 14 bases align to TRBD2. This CDR3 has 13 amino acids. The trim removed 8 bases at V and 8 bases at J, leaving 3 bases unmatched. Germline V gene sequence: CDR1 SGHRS, CDR2 YFSETQ.

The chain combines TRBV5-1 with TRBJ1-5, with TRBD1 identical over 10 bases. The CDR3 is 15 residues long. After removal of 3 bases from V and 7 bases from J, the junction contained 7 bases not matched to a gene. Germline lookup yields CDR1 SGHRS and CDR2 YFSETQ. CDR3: CASSSAPGQGQPQHF. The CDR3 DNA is TGCGCCAGCAGCTCAGCTCCGGGACAGGGGCAGCCCCAGCATTTT. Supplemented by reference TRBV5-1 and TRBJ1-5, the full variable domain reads KAGVTQTPRYLIKTRGQQVTLSCSPISGHRSVSWYQQTPGQGLQFLFEYFSETQRNKGNFPGRFSGRQFSNSRSEMNVSTLELGDSALYLCASSSAPGQGQPQHFGDGTRLSIL.

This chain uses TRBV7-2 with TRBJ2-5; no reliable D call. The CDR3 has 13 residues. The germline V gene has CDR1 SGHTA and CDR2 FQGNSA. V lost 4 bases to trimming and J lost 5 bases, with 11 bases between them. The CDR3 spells CASSSQMGETQYF. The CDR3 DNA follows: TGTGCCAGCAGCTCGCAAATGGGGGAGACCCAGTACTTC.

CDR3 bases: TGCGCCAGCAGCCAAGATGGCCACGAGCAGTACTTC. It translates to CASSQDGHEQYF. The V call is TRBV4-1, the J call TRBJ2-7; D uncertain. CDR1 and CDR2 from the germline V gene are MGHRA and YSYEKL. This CDR3 contains 12 residues. The V gene lost 0 bases and the J gene lost 5 bases, with 5 bases spanning the gap.

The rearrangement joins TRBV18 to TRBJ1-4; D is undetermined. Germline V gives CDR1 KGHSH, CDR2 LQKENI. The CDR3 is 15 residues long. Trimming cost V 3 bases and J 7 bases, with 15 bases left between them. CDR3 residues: CASSPFRVTSEKLFF. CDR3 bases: TGTGCCAGCTCACCGTTTAGGGTTACGTCTGAAAAACTGTTTTTT.

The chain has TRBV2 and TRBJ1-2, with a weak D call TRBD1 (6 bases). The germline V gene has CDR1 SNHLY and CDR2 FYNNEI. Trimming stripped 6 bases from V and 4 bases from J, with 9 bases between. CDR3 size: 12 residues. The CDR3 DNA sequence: TGTGCCAGCAGAGGGACATCCTATGGCTACACCTTC. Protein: CASRGTSYGYTF. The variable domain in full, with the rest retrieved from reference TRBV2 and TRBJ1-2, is EPEVTQTPSHQVTQMGQEVILRCVPISNHLYFYWYRQILGQKVEFLVSFYNNEISEKSEIFDDQFSVERPDGSNFTLKIRSTKLEDSAMYFCASRGTSYGYTFGSGTRLTVV.

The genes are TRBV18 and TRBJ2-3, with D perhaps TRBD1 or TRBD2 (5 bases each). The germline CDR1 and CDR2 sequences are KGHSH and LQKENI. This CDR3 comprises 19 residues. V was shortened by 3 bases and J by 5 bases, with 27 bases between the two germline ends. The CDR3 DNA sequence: TGTGCCAGCTCACCGAAAAAGTCCGGGACCCAAGCATCTGAAGATACGCAGTATTTT. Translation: CASSPKKSGTQASEDTQYF.

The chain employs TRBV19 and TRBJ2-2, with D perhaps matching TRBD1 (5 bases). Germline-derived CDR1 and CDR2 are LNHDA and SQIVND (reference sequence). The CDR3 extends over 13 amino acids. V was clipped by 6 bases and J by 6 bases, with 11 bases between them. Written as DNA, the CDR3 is TGTGCCAGTAGGGATATAGGGGCCGGGGAGCTGTTTTTT. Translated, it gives CASRDIGAGELFF.